This note documents a single TCR beta chain sequence. This CDR3 comprises 15 residues. V was clipped by 5 bases and J by 2 bases, with 16 bases between them. Germline V CDR1 and CDR2: MNHNS, SASEGT. This sample stems from a study of cytomegalovirus exposure and HLA in healthy donors. Across the study: Genotyping of roughly 400 donors showed that about 83% belonged to the Caucasian-associated ancestry cluster.

The PCR had 60 Vbeta and 13 Jbeta primers. Assay used: immunoSEQ multiplex PCR; TCRdb lists only in-frame clones, some missing. This table holds 20,000 to 25,000 clones, about four fifths found once. The sequenced sample was PBMCs. This chain joins TRBV6-1 and TRBJ2-7, with D possibly matching TRBD2 (6 bases). The TCR comes from a male donor in good health and CMV-seronegative. CDR3 sequence reads: CASSQPGTLTYEQYF. The CDR3 bases are TGTGCCAGCAGTCAACCCGGGACTTTGACCTACGAGCAGTACTTC.